This TCR beta chain comes out of a study of identical twins. This clonotype was found a few times. A single record per CDR3 protein comes from TCRdb applying MiXCR to the 5' RACE reads. Among some 1,700,000 distinct CDR3 sequences, less than 40% were seen once, and the ten largest hold around 0.3%. Looked up from germline, CDR1 is MGHDK and CDR2 is SYGVNS. This CDR3 has 14 amino acids. V shed 8 bases, J shed 4 bases, and the junction held 7 bases outside the gene matches. Sequencing was performed on cord blood. The receptor was isolated from a newborn girl in good health. The rearrangement uses TRBV25-1 and TRBJ2-1, with 8 bases identical to TRBD2. The CDR3 coding sequence is TGTGCCAGCCGGGGACTAGGTTTGTACAATGAGCAGTTCTTC. Residues: CASRGLGLYNEQFF.